This TCR beta chain was retrieved from a study of shared clonotypes between healthy human individuals. Study-level findings and limits: Investigators collected only blood, and repertoires in tissues likely differ.

This clone was counted a few times. Its antigen is undetermined. Clones were sequenced by immunoSEQ multiplex PCR, and TCRdb holds only the in-frame ones, with some missing. Of 2 million to 2.5 million clones listed, 90% to 95% are singletons. V gave up 3 bases and J gave up 0 bases, with 5 bases separating them. Germline V gene data show CDR1 as ENHRY and CDR2 as SYGVKD. This CDR3 is built from 14 residues. Donors were Caucasian adults residing in Nashville, Tennessee, USA. This TCR was recovered from a man aged 18 to 29 in good health. Some clones in this sample may be carry-over from other donors' samples. Sample: naive CD4+ T cells from PBMCs. Subset noted: CD45RA+ positively selected. The V call is TRBV10-3, the J call TRBJ2-2; D call uncertain. The CDR3 protein is CAISDGPNTGELFF. The CDR3 DNA is TGTGCCATCAGTGACGGACCGAACACCGGGGAGCTGTTTTTT.